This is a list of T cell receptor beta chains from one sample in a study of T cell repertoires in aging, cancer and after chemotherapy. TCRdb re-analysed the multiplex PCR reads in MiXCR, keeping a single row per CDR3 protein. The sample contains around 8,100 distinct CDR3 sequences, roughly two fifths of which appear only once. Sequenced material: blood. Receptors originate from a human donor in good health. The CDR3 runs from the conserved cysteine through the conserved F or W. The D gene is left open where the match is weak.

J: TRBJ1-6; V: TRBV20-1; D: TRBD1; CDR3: CSARDQGQGADNSPLHF
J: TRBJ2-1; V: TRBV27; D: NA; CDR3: CASSSGLDPNEQFF
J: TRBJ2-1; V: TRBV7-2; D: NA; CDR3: CASSSDGTFPYNEQFF
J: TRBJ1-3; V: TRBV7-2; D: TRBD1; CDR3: CASSLARGQSGNTIYF
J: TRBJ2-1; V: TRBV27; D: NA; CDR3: CASVARDNFGEQFF
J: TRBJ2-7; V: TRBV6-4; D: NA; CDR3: CASSDGWELGEQYF
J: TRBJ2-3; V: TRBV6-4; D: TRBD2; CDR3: CASSDSAGGPVDTQYF
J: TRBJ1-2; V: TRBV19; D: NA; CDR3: CASSPFPGAYGYTF
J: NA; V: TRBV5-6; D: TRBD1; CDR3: CASSLEGAGSIDEQFF
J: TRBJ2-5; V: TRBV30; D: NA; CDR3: CAWSEEGGETQYF
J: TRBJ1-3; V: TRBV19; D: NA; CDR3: CASSITVSGNTIYF
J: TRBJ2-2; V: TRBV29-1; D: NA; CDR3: CSVESTGELFF
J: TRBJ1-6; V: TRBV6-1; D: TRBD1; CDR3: CASSEEEGQGHSPLHF
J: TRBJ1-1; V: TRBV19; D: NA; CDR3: CASTDGQYYTEAFF
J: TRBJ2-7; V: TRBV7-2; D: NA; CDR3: CASSRAGTPYEQYF